Below, 8 T cell receptor beta chains from the same sample are listed, as sequenced in a study of CD8 T cells in ankylosing spondylitis. General study results and limits: Made up of eight or nine highly homologous variants, a TCR beta motif appeared characteristic of ankylosing spondylitis blood.

These TCRs' antigens remain unknown. TCRdb reanalysed the 5' RACE reads using MiXCR and keeps one entry per CDR3 protein. The sample holds over 400,000 distinct CDR3 sequences, roughly a quarter seen once. Sequencing was done on a sample of blood, either unsorted or a sorted T cell fraction (not recorded which). The receptor set was obtained from a male donor with ankylosing spondylitis.

V and J are TRBV3-1 and TRBJ1-1; 7 bases are shared with TRBD1. V trimming: 2 bases; J trimming: 5 bases; junction bases outside the gene matches: 5. Germline V gives CDR1 LGHDT, CDR2 YNNKEL (reference sequence). CDR3 length equals 14 residues. The CDR3 region is CASSQPTGKTEAFF. The CDR3 DNA sequence: TGTGCCAGCAGCCAACCGACAGGGAAGACTGAAGCTTTCTTT.

The chain uses TRBV6-5 and TRBJ2-7, with 7 bases aligning to TRBD1. The junction had 9 bases not matched to a gene; V was cut back by 2 bases and J by 5 bases. CDR3 length equals 15 residues. Germline V gene lookup returns CDR1 MNHEY and CDR2 SVGAGI. Here the CDR3 reads CASSYGPGGFHEQYV. CDR3 nucleotide sequence: TGTGCCAGCAGTTACGGTCCAGGGGGTTTCCACGAGCAGTACGTC.

The chain joins TRBV6-5 to TRBJ1-5; the D is unclear. This CDR3 spans 16 amino acids. V lost 2 bases and J 0 bases, leaving 11 bases between the germline ends. Germline V CDR1 and CDR2: MNHEY, SVGAGI. The CDR3 nucleotides are TGTGCCAGCAGTTACCTCCAGGCGACTAGCAATCAGCCCCAGCATTTT. The encoded protein is CASSYLQATSNQPQHF.

The chain uses TRBV18 and TRBJ2-3, with TRBD1 matching over 9 bases. V was clipped by 6 bases and J by 3 bases; unmatched bases: 10. This CDR3 is built from 16 residues. CDR1 is KGHSH, CDR2 LQKENI, per germline. Here the CDR3 reads CASSSDRQGVTDTQYF. The CDR3 region has the DNA TGTGCCAGCTCGTCCGATAGACAGGGGGTTACAGATACGCAGTATTTT.

The V and J genes are TRBV20-1 and TRBJ2-1; D perhaps matches TRBD1 (6 bases). V was pared by 6 bases and J by 7 bases, with 25 bases between. The CDR3 is 16 amino acids. Per the germline V gene, CDR1 is DFQATT and CDR2 is SNEGSKA (reference sequence). CDR3 bases: TGCAGTGCACCTACCGTTGACAGGAGATTTAGGAATGAGCAGTTCTTC. Its translation: CSAPTVDRRFRNEQFF.

This clonotype was seen only a few times. V gene TRBV7-9 combines with J gene TRBJ1-4; D is unresolved. This CDR3 is built from 13 residues. The ends were cut back, 4 bases at V and 8 bases at J, with 11 bases in the middle. The germline CDR1 and CDR2 sequences are SEHNR and FQNEAQ (reference sequence). The CDR3 DNA reads as TGTGCCAGCAGCTACTCGTCCGGAGAAAAACTGTTTTTT. Encoded protein: CASSYSSGEKLFF.

This clonotype was found a few times. An end of the junction differs from the germline gene, which may be a read error. The chain uses TRBV20-1 and TRBJ2-1; D may be TRBD2 (7 bases). The CDR3 loop spans 11 amino acids. Germline-derived CDR1 and CDR2 are DFQATT and SNEGSKA (reference sequence). The CDR3 here is CSAWGGQGCVF. In DNA, the CDR3 is TGCAGTGCTTGGGGGGGGCAAGGATGCGTCTTC.

This sequence joins TRBV5-1 and TRBJ1-4; D perhaps matches TRBD1 (5 bases). CDR3 length: 16 amino acids. Germline CDR1 and CDR2: SGHRS and YFSETQ. Between the trimmed V and J ends, which lost 0 bases and 2 bases, there was a span of 11 bases. The CDR3 sequence: CASSLVGANTNEKLFF. DNA for the CDR3: TGCGCCAGCAGCTTGGTCGGGGCAAATACTAATGAAAAACTGTTTTTT.